This T cell receptor beta chain was profiled in a study of cytomegalovirus exposure and HLA in healthy donors. V was shortened by 5 bases and J by 9 bases, with 11 bases between the two germline ends. The CDR3 extends over 12 amino acids. Looked up from germline, CDR1 is SGHTA and CDR2 is FQGNSA. Study-wide results and limits: The finding came from a later analysis; first-cohort TCR clusters tended to co-occur in the 120 or so validation repertoires. Reports indicated that the classifier achieved high specificity and sensitivity in diagnosing cytomegalovirus status. As confirmed in vitro, a few CMV-associated chains were specific for CMV antigens. The study listed roughly 160 cytomegalovirus-associated TCR beta chains.

Assay: immunoSEQ multiplex PCR; the TCRdb copy retains only in-frame clones and omits some. The sample consists of about 360,000 clones, approximately 90% of them appearing once. A note on this clone: Antigen unknown.

The sample taken for sequencing was PBMCs. The clonotype comes from a woman aged 18 to 35 in good health and CMV-seronegative. This chain uses TRBV7-2 with TRBJ1-5; no definite D call. The CDR3 DNA follows: TGTGCCAGCAGCCCCTTCGGTCGGCCCCAGCATTTT. Its protein is CASSPFGRPQHF.